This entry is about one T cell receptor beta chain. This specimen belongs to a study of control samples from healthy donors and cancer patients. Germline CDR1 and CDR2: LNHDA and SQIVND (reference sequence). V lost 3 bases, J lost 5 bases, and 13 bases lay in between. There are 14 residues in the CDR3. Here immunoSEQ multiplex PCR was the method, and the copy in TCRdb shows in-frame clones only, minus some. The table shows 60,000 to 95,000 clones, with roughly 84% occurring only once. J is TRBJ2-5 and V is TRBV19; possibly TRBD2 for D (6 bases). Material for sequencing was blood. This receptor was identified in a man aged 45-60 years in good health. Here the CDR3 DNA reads TGTGCCAGTAGTATTCTGGGGGGTCGGGAGACCCAGTACTTC. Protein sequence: CASSILGGRETQYF. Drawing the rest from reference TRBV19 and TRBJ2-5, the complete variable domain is DGGITQSPKYLFRKEGQNVTLSCEQNLNHDAMYWYRQDPGQGLRLIYYSQIVNDFQKGDIAEGYSVSREKKESFPLTVTSAQKNPTAFYLCASSILGGRETQYFGPGTRLLVL.